The T cell receptor beta chain under discussion was sequenced for a study of patients and donors after allogeneic stem cell transplantation. This clonotype was seen many times. The V end lost 0 bases, the J end lost 5 bases, and 11 bases lay between the germline ends. The CDR3 length is 15 residues. TCRdb redid the calling of the RT-PCR reads with MiXCR, one entry per CDR3 protein. The sample carries roughly 960,000 distinct CDR3 sequences, under 20% recorded once. The sequence was obtained from a human donor who was either an allogeneic HSCT recipient or a stem cell or donor lymphocyte infusion donor (not recorded which). It is not recorded whose cells these are; they may come from a transplant donor. The chain recombines TRBV12-3 or TRBV12-4 with TRBJ1-5; a weak D match, TRBD1 (5 bases). Source material: blood, either unsorted or a sorted T cell fraction (not recorded which). The CDR3 here is CASSLARGWHQPQHF. In DNA form, the CDR3 reads TGTGCCAGCAGTTTAGCGCGGGGGTGGCATCAGCCCCAGCATTTT.